The following is a T cell receptor beta chain sequence with its context. This clonotype was observed at least ten times. No base qualities exist here, and no much larger clone lies one base off it. Library preparation employed 5' RACE. Before sequencing, TCRbeta libraries were pooled in proportion to the sorted cell numbers of each library. Total RNA from sorted cells was extracted with RNAzol RT, and cDNA was made with an oligo(dT) primer and a template-switching oligo. The TCRbeta V-CDR3-J region was amplified by PCR between a SMARTer oligo primer and a TCRbeta constant-region primer using Kapa HiFi. A second PCR attached Illumina adaptors and sample-specific index barcodes, followed by HighPrep bead cleanup and Bioanalyzer confirmation of a band of roughly 650 bp. Sequencing of the libraries was done on an Illumina MiSeq using 2x151 bp paired-end reads. On the study's bioinformatics: Reads were demultiplexed with an in-house Java program, and TCRbeta annotations were assigned and clonotypes were counted with MiXCR. Repertoire overlap used Morisita-Horn indices from the R package vegan, with UPGMA clustering and Circos plots of recurring clonotypes. Shannon diversity and richness were normalized to the highest possible value given the input cell numbers, yielding values from 0 to 1. CDR3beta sequences were aligned with MUSCLE, distances computed with SeqinR, and multidimensional scaling plotted in R. TCRdb's own reprocessing of the public reads used fastp at Q25 and MiXCR and kept productive beta chains. For every CDR3 protein sequence, its rows merge into one entry that carries the most common genes and DNA. These V and J calls are TCRdb output, not the study's own analysis. This sample holds 1,500 to 2,000 distinct CDR3 sequences; 4.5% to 5.5% were observed only once. The ten most abundant clones make up approximately 28% of the sample.

The data are from a study of Japanese encephalitis immunity and Zika vaccine responses (dated by TCRdb to 2020 to 2023). Notes on the research overall: Each included participant got alum-adjuvanted ZPIV three times, at weeks 0, 4 and 28, with every dose being 5.0 ug. A two-dose regimen of JEV vaccine (IXIARO), with doses given 28 days apart, was administered to 11 to 12 participants two to three months before the first ZPIV dose. One dose of YFV vaccine (YF-VAX) was administered before ZPIV to about 12 participants, and roughly 10 participants were flavivirus-naive. For TCR sequencing, five to seven representative participants were selected from each pre-vaccination group, and samples were taken at week 0 (after pre-vaccination, before ZPIV) and at week 52. In addition, the TCR repertoires of three flavivirus-naive individuals were analyzed at weeks 2, 6 and 52 after ZPIV vaccination began. The stimulations used peptide pools from ZIKV structural proteins divided into flavivirus-conserved and non-conserved sets, or JEV or YFV peptides that matched the pre-vaccination. ZIKV peptides were 15-mers overlapping by 11 residues, selected for NetMHCpan/NetMHCII-predicted epitopes with affinity below 50 nM. The study asked whether earlier vaccination against Japanese encephalitis virus (JEV) or yellow fever virus (YFV) shaped CD4 T cell responses to the Zika vaccine. Broader findings and caveats from the paper: Sample size limitations prevented peptide-pool deconvolution, so the individual peptides driving cross-reactive responses were not identified. CD8 T cell responses of very low magnitude were detected against ZIKV peptide pools and were observed in only a few individuals. After ZPIV, repertoire richness of CD4 T cells responding to conserved ZIKV epitopes significantly decreased in JEV-pre-vaccinated donors. JEV-pre-vaccinated donors showed higher repertoire similarity across time-points and stimulations than YFV-pre-vaccinated donors, indicating more clonotypes common to ZIKV and JEV stimulation. Only a subset of trial participants with three doses and adequate samples was analyzed, not the entire vaccinated cohort. Samples clustered by participant with no similarity between individuals, suggesting no public TCRs were detected.

PBMCs were stained with CellTrace CFSE and grown for 5 to 6 days in RPMI containing around 8.1% human serum and peptide pools at approximately 1 ug/mL each. On a BD FACSAria, proliferating CD4 T cells were sorted without fixation as live CD56-CD19-CD16-CD3+CD4+ CFSE-low cells. The enrolled adults were healthy, and microneutralization screening showed them to be seronegative for ZIKV, JEV, YFV, DENV and WNV. Samples were obtained from a phase 1, double-blinded, randomized, placebo-controlled trial of an alum-adjuvanted Zika purified-inactivated virus (ZPIV) vaccine. Peripheral blood mononuclear cells were isolated using a standard procedure and kept frozen in liquid nitrogen until needed. The CDR3 numbers 18 residues from cysteine through phenylalanine. CDR3 DNA is the only sequence kept; it has 54 bases, read in frame from the first base. CDR1 and CDR2 were assigned from the germline V gene as MGHRA and YSYEKL. V lost 1 base and J lost 2 bases, and the count of bases not matched to a germline gene is 9.

The chain employs TRBV4-1 and TRBJ2-3; a stretch of 10 junction bases matches TRBD2. The receptor comes from an adult woman who received an inactivated Zika virus vaccine. The sequences come from antigen-activated CD4+ T cells from blood, cultured, collected during a Zika inactivated vaccine study. The sequenced DNA: TGCGCCAGCAGCCAAGCGGGAATAGCGGGGGGCTTCACAGATACGCAGTATTTT. This yields the protein CASSQAGIAGGFTDTQYF.